This TCR beta chain was identified during a study of T-cell memory formation after mild COVID-19. Notes on the study in general: Later expanders leaned CD4+, whereas clones that contracted between day 15 and 85 were balanced CD4/CD8.

This clonotype was seen a handful of times. Antigen specificity is unknown. Via MiXCR, TCRdb re-called the 5' RACE reads, giving one row per CDR3 protein. The sample lists approximately 290,000 distinct CDR3 sequences; roughly 19% were seen once. Sequenced material: PBMCs or a T cell subset sorted from them (not recorded which). The clonotype comes from a man aged 18-30 years who had mild COVID-19 (a few samples of this study predate the infection). Cell type and time point are not known.

CDR3 nucleotides: TGTGCCAGCAGCCCGGGACCCAGGGACACTGAAGCTTTCTTT. This sequence encodes CASSPGPRDTEAFF. The V and J genes are TRBV7-9 and TRBJ1-1; D is possibly TRBD1 (5 bases). V was shortened by 5 bases and J by 3 bases, with 13 bases between the two germline ends. Per germline, CDR1 SEHNR and CDR2 FQNEAQ (reference sequence). This CDR3 is 14 amino acids long.